This entry features one TCR beta chain sequence. There is no known antigen for this receptor. Base qualities are missing; no much larger clone stands one base away. From the germline V gene (reference sequence), CDR1 is MNHNY and CDR2 is SVGAGI. From the cysteine up to the phenylalanine, the CDR3 has a length of 13 residues. Of the read, only the CDR3 DNA is kept; its 39 bases are in frame from base 1. V was cut back by 5 bases and J by 1 base, leaving a gap of 8 bases between them. The cohort comprised some 680 healthy bone marrow donors. Cohort members were all nominally healthy when sampled, although unrecorded immune exposures were likely present. The donor tested CMV seropositive and was one of the 289 seropositive cohort members. A peripheral blood sample was collected from each donor, and TCR beta sequencing was performed on peripheral blood mononuclear cells. Genomic DNA was extracted from the blood cell samples with the Qiagen DNeasy Blood Extraction Kit.

This sample is drawn from a study of cytomegalovirus exposure and HLA in healthy donors (dated by TCRdb to the late 2010s). The study in broad terms: An earlier analysis of approximately 640 of the donors reported about 290 Gb of sequence data and more than 90 million unique TCR beta sequences from about 200 million T cells. Because of strong linkage in the cohort, roughly five DR-DQ haplotypes were treated as single units for association and clustering. Along with the roughly 670-subject first cohort, a separate validation cohort of some 130 different subjects was used. Every discovery cohort repertoire had been produced on one sequencing platform. A later genetic analysis took genome-wide SNP genotypes for about 55% of the roughly 700 donors and used that subset as a discovery cohort. The study aimed to test whether signatures of past pathogen exposure could be identified by cataloging public T cell receptors. High-throughput TCR immunosequencing, statistical association of individual TCRs with disease status, and machine learning were combined to predict cytomegalovirus infection status. HLA typing included class I and class II loci at four-digit resolution. Donor age, sex, ethnicity and CMV serostatus were compiled together with the repertoire data. Among the roughly 400 genotyped donors, about 83% belonged to the genetic ancestry cluster associated with self-reported Caucasian donors. About 310 gigabases of sequencing data and roughly 90 million unique TCR sequences were included in an early release covering 550 to 800 HLA-typed donors. Typing coverage varied by locus: roughly 629-640 donors for A, B, C, DRB1 and DQB1; roughly 560 for DQA1; 606 for DPA1; fewer than 480 for DPB1. The study profiled the T cell repertoires of 666 subjects by immunosequencing and related them to cytomegalovirus serostatus. To decide whether each TCR beta V gene segment behaved as functional or pseudogenic, an earlier analysis of some 580 of the donors relied on high-throughput TCR beta sequencing. Among about 410 genotyped donors of the cohort, an average of approximately 200,000 unique TCR beta nucleotide sequences was sequenced per donor, of which approximately 18% were non-productive. A later analysis re-analyzed previously published TCR beta repertoires from hundreds of donors and added high-resolution HLA genotyping to study TCR occurrence patterns. Rather than drawing on any new phenotypic data, the later analysis identified candidate immune exposures from TCR beta sequences and the way those sequences occurred across donors. General study outcomes and caveats: An association between a missense DCLRE1C variant and V-gene and J-gene trimming of TCR beta chains was found in a later genetic analysis and replicated in an independent cohort. This cohort had only TCR beta chains sequenced, and the lack of alpha or paired-chain data limited which features could be detected. A further reported finding was that TCR beta sequences accurately predicted the HLA-A and HLA-B alleles for most subjects in the first cohort. Cytomegalovirus status was reported to be diagnosed by the classifier with high specificity and sensitivity in both the original and validation cohorts. In a later analysis, 16,951 TCR beta sequences were associated with specific HLA alleles at a false discovery rate of 0.05. Because some donors lacked HLA typing at each locus, the association tests relied only on the typed subset. In a later analysis, HLA-associated TCR beta chains showed more clonal expansion and lower generation probabilities than non-associated chains that were equally common. CMV serostatus was the only immune exposure information available for the cohort. An earlier analysis of approximately 500 of the donors showed that most TCR beta V segments appeared in productive rearrangements either about 87% or about 30% of the time, which broadly matched IMGT annotations. Some IMGT-functional V segments, including TRBV6-2 and TRBV6-3, could not be distinguished by the 87-base-pair reads and were therefore excluded. Sequencing depth was assumed to be roughly uniform across donors in the presence/absence analyses, though that assumption may not hold. Most CMV-associated TCR beta chains appeared to be HLA-restricted in a later analysis, and the HLA associations seemed to be driven largely by CMV exposure. In the study, approximately 160 TCR beta chains were listed as associated with cytomegalovirus. Strong co-occurrence of HLA alleles, especially DR and DQ, made assigning TCR associations to individual alleles difficult. Because counts were too low, some 17 rarely observed V segments, including chromosome 9 orphons, were excluded from the earlier analysis of roughly 580 of the donors. A few of the identified cytomegalovirus-associated TCR beta chains were confirmed in vitro to be specific for cytomegalovirus antigens. A later analysis found that TCR association rates varied across HLA loci, with DRB1 alleles showing the most associated TCRs and HLA-C alleles the fewest. Compared with the roughly 670-donor mean, donors in an Asian-associated ancestry cluster had fewer N-insertions in productive TCRs, according to a later genetic analysis. Correlated functional status among segregating V segments might be attributable to linkage disequilibrium, but an unknown experimental factor could not be ruled out. While some public TCRs were present in many individuals, most TCR sequences turned up only very rarely across donors. According to a later analysis, parvovirus B19, influenza, CMV and Epstein-Barr virus appeared linked to several top co-occurrence clusters. The sequencing pipeline was judged likely to have produced a cluster of highly shared sequence variants as a technical artifact. According to the authors, the approach could potentially be generalized to other disease states and immunological phenotypes.

Library prep was done by the immunoSEQ multiplex PCR assay. A mixture of 60 forward primers for TCR Vbeta segments and 13 reverse primers for TCR Jbeta segments was used in the multiplex PCR. The CDR3 region of rearranged TCR beta genes was amplified from genomic DNA by a multiplex PCR assay. On the Illumina HiSeq System, the amplified TCR beta libraries were sequenced as 87-base-pair reads. In the authors' own workflow: A later analysis tallied 80 million to 95 million unique TCR beta chains across the approximately 670 repertoires, and about 12 million of those chains were shared by two or more donors. To remove PCR and sequencing errors, raw reads were error-corrected and collapsed into unique sequences using a nearest-neighbor algorithm that merged closely related sequences. Alignment of CDR3 sequences to IMGT reference sequences was used to assign V, D and J gene segments. Each retained sequence needed at least a six-nucleotide match to both a V gene segment and a J gene segment. Rearrangements were called productive when the CDR3 lacked stop codons and stayed in frame with V and J; all others were non-productive. CDR3 was defined according to IMGT convention as the region running from the second conserved V-encoded cysteine to the conserved J-encoded phenylalanine. The earlier analysis of about 590 of the donors excluded sequences that lacked an unambiguous match to a single V gene segment. In an earlier analysis of 500 to 750 of the donors, V segments were called functional above 56.7% productive rearrangements and were called segregating when the between-donor standard deviation exceeded 5%. A statistical classification framework was developed to diagnose cytomegalovirus status using the catalog of TCR beta chain sequences. In a later analysis, TCR nucleotide sequences were compared against IMGT/GENE-DB human TR gene sequences so that V and J genes could be assigned. A later analysis assigned CDR3 sequences and most-parsimonious VDJ recombination scenarios with the TCRdist pipeline. In a later analysis, each TCR beta chain was defined by its CDR3 amino acid sequence together with its V-gene family, and reads without a unique V-gene family were excluded. In a later analysis, 550 to 650 highly shared, low-generation-probability nucleotide sequences were removed to address suspected cross-contamination and a sequencing artifact. For each public chain, a later analysis derived a clonal expansion index from normalized ranks of inferred template counts within each repertoire. A later analysis computed generation probabilities with a VDJ recombination model fitted to out-of-frame rearrangements, and checked the results against IGoR. Hypergeometric tests were used in a later analysis to score TCR-TCR, TCR-HLA and TCR-CMV co-occurrence, with a repertoire-size bias correction applied to the TCR pairs. To estimate false discovery rates, a later analysis permuted the HLA or CMV assignments 20 times. A later analysis grouped co-occurring TCRs with DBSCAN, adding TCRdist sequence similarity when clustering within HLA-allele-positive subsets. For co-occurrence clustering, repertoires with fewer than 30,000 or more than 120,000 public chains were excluded, along with a handful of repertoires with anomalous nucleotide sharing. This immuneACCESS table, as held by TCRdb, lists in-frame sequences with V and J called but not all clones. Of the missing ones, under half trace to an unresolved V gene in checked studies; the others have no known cause. V, J and clone size reflect that table, while D and trimming were determined from the DNA. The sample table records 150,000 to 200,000 clones; around 78% of these occur just once. About 2.1% of the sample is held by the ten biggest clonotypes.

Sequenced: PBMCs. The TCR was taken from a woman aged 25-40 years in good health and CMV-seropositive. The chain is encoded by TRBV6-6 joined to TRBJ1-1; the D gene remains uncertain. The bases are TGTGCCAGCAGTCGACGAGGGAACACTGAAGCTTTCTTT. This codes for CASSRRGNTEAFF.